The sequence of this T cell receptor beta chain was determined in a study of cytomegalovirus exposure and HLA in healthy donors. Notes on the study in general: Whilst most TCR sequences proved rare, a subset of public TCRs occurred across many donors.

As for this clone: Its antigen is as yet unknown.

The study ran its PCR with 60 Vbeta and 13 Jbeta primers. Generated by immunoSEQ multiplex PCR, the TCRdb table keeps only in-frame clones and is missing some. The sample has about 200,000 clones; about 87% are singletons. V lost 4 bases, J lost 3 bases, and 11 bases lay in between. The germline gives CDR1 SGHRS, CDR2 YFSETQ. This CDR3 contains 13 residues. This clonotype originated in a young man in good health and CMV-seronegative. Sequencing used PBMCs. J is TRBJ2-7 and V is TRBV5-1; a possible D gene is TRBD1 (6 bases). The CDR3 region is CASSTGQLYEQYF. The CDR3 region has the DNA TGCGCCAGCAGCACCGGACAGCTCTACGAGCAGTACTTC.